This T cell receptor beta chain was recovered during a study of response to subunit inactivated influenza vaccine. General study findings and limits: Seasonal influenza vaccination, on each occasion, was suggested by the authors to recruit few new T cells.

In TCRdb, the RT-PCR reads were re-called with MiXCR into one record per CDR3 protein. The sample yields around 530,000 distinct CDR3 sequences, about 10% seen once. Remarks on this clonotype: Its antigen is not identified.

Germline CDR1 reads MDHEN; CDR2 reads SYDVKM. There are 13 residues in the CDR3. Trimming took 3 bases from V and 4 from J, leaving 9 bases between them. The sample in question was PBMCs from blood, obtained on the day of vaccination. The chain is built from TRBV28 and TRBJ1-2; D gene uncertain. This TCR was sampled from a man aged 50 to 60 who received an inactivated influenza vaccine. The CDR3 DNA sequence: TGTGCCAGCAGTTTGACACCATTCTATGGCTACACCTTC. Its translation: CASSLTPFYGYTF.